This entry concerns a single TCR beta chain. The sample originates from a study of T cells in Graves' hyperthyroidism and ophthalmopathy. Overall study: It was at initial diagnosis, before any treatment, that peripheral blood was collected.

In germline, CDR1 is SGDLS, CDR2 YYNGEE. V shed 0 bases and J shed 2 bases, with 18 bases lying between them. The CDR3 is 18 residues long. Template material for amplifying TCR beta CDR3 regions consisted of RNA transcripts. First-round RT-PCR with HTBI primers amplified the TCR CDR3 region. TCRdb passed the multiplex PCR reads through MiXCR, listing each CDR3 protein once. The profile shows about 59,000 distinct CDR3 sequences, approximately 57% of them singletons. The TCR was taken from a woman aged 55-69 years with Graves' ophthalmopathy. The sample comprised blood. V gene TRBV9 combines with J gene TRBJ2-1; maybe TRBD2 (6 bases). For the CDR3, the DNA is TGTGCCAGCAGCGTAGCCCGGGGAGGTCAACCTCCCTACAATGAGCAGTTCTTC. As protein: CASSVARGGQPPYNEQFF.